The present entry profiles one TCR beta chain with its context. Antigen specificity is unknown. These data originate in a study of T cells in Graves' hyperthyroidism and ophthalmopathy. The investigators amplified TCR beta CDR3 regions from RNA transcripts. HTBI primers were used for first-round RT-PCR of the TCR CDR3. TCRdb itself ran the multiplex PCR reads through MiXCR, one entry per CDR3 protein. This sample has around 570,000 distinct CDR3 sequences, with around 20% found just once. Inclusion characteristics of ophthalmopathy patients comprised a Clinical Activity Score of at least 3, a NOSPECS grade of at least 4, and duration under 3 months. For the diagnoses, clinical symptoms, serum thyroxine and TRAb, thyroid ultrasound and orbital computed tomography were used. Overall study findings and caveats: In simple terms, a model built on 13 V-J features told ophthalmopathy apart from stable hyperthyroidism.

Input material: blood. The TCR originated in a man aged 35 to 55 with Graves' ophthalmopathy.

The CDR3 DNA reads as TGCAGCGTTGACCCGGGGGGGATCAATGAGCAGTTCTTC. Encoded protein: CSVDPGGINEQFF. The chain links TRBV29-1 to TRBJ2-1; the match to TRBD2 covers 8 bases. Germline CDR1 is SQVTM and CDR2 is ANQGSEA. V was pared by 3 bases and J by 6 bases, with 4 bases of the junction left unmatched. This CDR3 is 13 amino acids long.